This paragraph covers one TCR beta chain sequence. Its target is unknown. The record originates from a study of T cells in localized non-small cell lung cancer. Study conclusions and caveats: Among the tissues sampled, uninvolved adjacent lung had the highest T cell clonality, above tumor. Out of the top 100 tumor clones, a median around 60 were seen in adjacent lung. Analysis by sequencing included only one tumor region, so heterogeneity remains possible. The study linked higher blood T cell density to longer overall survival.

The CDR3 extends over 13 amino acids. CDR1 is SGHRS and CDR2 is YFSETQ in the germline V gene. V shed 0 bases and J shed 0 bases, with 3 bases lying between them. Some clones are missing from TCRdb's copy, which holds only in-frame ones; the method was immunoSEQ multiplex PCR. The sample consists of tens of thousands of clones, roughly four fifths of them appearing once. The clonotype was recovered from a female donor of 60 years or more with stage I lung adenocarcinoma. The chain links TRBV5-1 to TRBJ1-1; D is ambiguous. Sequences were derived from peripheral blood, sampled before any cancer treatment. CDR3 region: CASSLEVNTEAFF. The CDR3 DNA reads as TGCGCCAGCAGCTTGGAGGTGAACACTGAAGCTTTCTTT.